The 12 T cell receptor beta chains presented below share a single source sample, sequenced in a study of shared clonotypes between healthy human individuals. Sequencing used immunoSEQ multiplex PCR; TCRdb keeps in-frame clones, though not all of them. The sample has fewer than 400,000 clones, roughly 70% seen once. Material: memory CD4+ T cells sorted from blood. As to subset: CD45RA-negative fraction. The source is a man under 40 in good health.

The chain recombines TRBV19 with TRBJ2-7, with D uncertain. This CDR3 has 13 residues. Trimming took 5 bases from V and 3 from J, leaving 11 bases between them. Germline loops: CDR1 LNHDA, CDR2 SQIVND (reference sequence). This chain's CDR3 is CASSPELDYEQYF. CDR3 in DNA: TGTGCCAGTAGTCCCGAGTTAGACTACGAGCAGTACTTC.

This rearrangement joins TRBV15 to TRBJ2-1; TRBD2 agrees at 9 bases. Germline V gene lookup returns CDR1 LNHNV and CDR2 YYDKDF (reference sequence). The CDR3 totals 16 residues. V dropped 1 base and J dropped 6; count of bases not matched to a gene: 7. CDR3 nucleotides: TGTGCCACCAGCAGAGGTAAACAAGCGGGAGGCAATGAGCAGTTCTTC. This sequence encodes CATSRGKQAGGNEQFF.

The CDR3 DNA follows: TGTGCCAGCAGTTTAGCGGACAGGGGCGGCTACACCTTC. Protein sequence: CASSLADRGGYTF. The chain employs TRBV27 and TRBJ1-2, with TRBD1 matching over 9 bases. This CDR3 has 13 residues. Germline V gene lookup returns CDR1 MNHEY and CDR2 SMNVEV (reference sequence). The junction had 3 bases not matched to a gene; V was cut back by 2 bases and J by 8 bases.

The CDR3 DNA is TGTGCCAGCTCAAACGCGGGACAGGGGCGATACGAGCAGTACTTC. Its translation: CASSNAGQGRYEQYF. The V call is TRBV18, the J call TRBJ2-7; 10 nucleotides match TRBD1. The CDR3 contains 15 residues. The germline V gene encodes CDR1 KGHSH and CDR2 LQKENI. J gave up 4 bases and V 5 bases, and 8 bases lay outside the gene matches.

The genes are TRBV5-1 and TRBJ1-3; 10 positions agree with TRBD1. Germline V gene data show CDR1 as SGHRS and CDR2 as YFSETQ. The CDR3 is 18 amino acids. V lost 7 bases to trimming and J lost 4 bases; unmatched junction nucleotides: 17. The CDR3 DNA reads TGCGCCAGCCGACCCGGGACAGGGGTGGCCGGTTCCGGAAACACCATATATTTT. It yields the protein CASRPGTGVAGSGNTIYF.

The V gene is TRBV30, the J gene TRBJ2-5, with unresolved D. This CDR3 contains 12 residues. The germline gives CDR1 GTSNPN, CDR2 SVGIG (reference sequence). Trimming shortened V by 4 bases and J by 3 bases, and 9 bases separated the two germline ends. The CDR3 DNA is TGTGCCTGGACTGCAGGAAAAGAGACCCAGTACTTC. Protein product: CAWTAGKETQYF.

The chain joins TRBV6-6 to TRBJ1-1; D is unresolved. The CDR3 has 13 residues. Germline loops: CDR1 MNHNY, CDR2 SVGAGI (reference sequence). With 4 bases removed from V and 7 bases from J, the gap between germline ends came to 13 bases. The CDR3, as DNA: TGTGCCAGCAGTTCCCCGACGGGTAATGAAGCTTTCTTT. Its translation is CASSSPTGNEAFF.

This clone was counted a few times. The rearrangement links TRBV7-9 to TRBJ1-2; TRBD1 matches at 9 bases. Trimming at V came to 5 bases and at J to 8 bases, leaving 6 bases not matched to a gene. Germline V gene sequence: CDR1 SEHNR, CDR2 FQNEAQ (reference sequence). CDR3 length: 13 amino acids. The CDR3 reads CASSPNRGLGYTF. CDR3 nucleotide sequence: TGTGCCAGCAGCCCCAACAGGGGGCTAGGCTACACCTTC.

The V call is TRBV11-1, the J call TRBJ2-7; perhaps TRBD1 as D (6 bases). The V gene's germline CDR1 is SGHAT and CDR2 FQDESV (reference sequence). Trimming took off 5 bases at V and 4 bases at J, with 24 bases between the two ends. The CDR3 is 17 amino acids. For the CDR3, the DNA is TGTGCCAGCAGCCCCGCGATGGGGGCAGGGATGGGATACGAGCAGTACTTC. Amino acid sequence: CASSPAMGAGMGYEQYF.

The chain employs TRBV18 and TRBJ2-7; unclear D gene. Looked up from germline, CDR1 is KGHSH and CDR2 is LQKENI. This CDR3 is built from 10 residues. CDR3 amino acids: CASSPPPANV. For the CDR3, the DNA is TGTGCCAGCTCACCACCGCCTGCTAACGTC.

CDR3 in amino acids: CASSPLSGQGLGAQHF. The CDR3 DNA is TGTGCCAGCTCACCACTATCTGGACAGGGTTTAGGGGCCCAGCATTTT. The V and J genes are TRBV18 and TRBJ1-5; 8 bases map to TRBD1. From germline, CDR1 is KGHSH and CDR2 LQKENI. The V gene end was trimmed by 1 base and the J gene end by 11 bases; junction bases not matched to a gene: 13. There are 16 residues in the CDR3.

The chain has TRBV6-1 and TRBJ1-3; 7 bases line up with TRBD1. V shed 9 bases and J 6 bases; nucleotides not matched to a gene: 5. The germline CDR1 and CDR2 sequences are MNHNS and SASEGT. CDR3 size: 12 residues. The CDR3 is CASAGTANTIYF. In DNA, the CDR3 is TGTGCCAGTGCCGGGACAGCAAACACCATATATTTT.